Listed here are 18 T cell receptor beta chains from one sample, sequenced in a study of T-cell memory formation after mild COVID-19. In TCRdb, the 5' RACE reads were re-called with MiXCR into one record per CDR3 protein. The table records hundreds of thousands of distinct CDR3 sequences, over 15% of them present only once. The sample was PBMCs or a T cell subset sorted from them (not recorded which). These receptor sequences come from an adult woman who had mild COVID-19 (a few samples of this study predate the infection). Cell type and time point are not known.

This clonotype was detected only a few times. The chain has TRBV2 and TRBJ1-2, with no clear D. V lost 3 bases to trimming and J lost 4 bases, with 12 bases between them. Germline V gene sequence: CDR1 SNHLY, CDR2 FYNNEI. The CDR3 extends over 14 amino acids. The CDR3 nucleotides are TGTGCCAGCAGTGAGGAGAGACGGACCTATGGCTACACCTTC. It is translated as CASSEERRTYGYTF.

Only a few counts were recorded for this clonotype. The J gene is TRBJ2-4, the V gene TRBV3-1; tentative D call: TRBD2 (6 bases). CDR1 LGHDT and CDR2 YNNKEL come from the germline V gene (reference sequence). CDR3 length: 12 residues. Between the trimmed V and J ends, which lost 4 bases and 6 bases, there was a span of 7 bases. The DNA for the CDR3 is TGTGCCAGCAGCCGTAGCGGAAACATTCAGTACTTC. Amino acid sequence: CASSRSGNIQYF.

This clonotype was seen many times. The chain joins TRBV7-2 to TRBJ2-5; D tentatively reads TRBD1 or TRBD2 (5 bases each). V was clipped by 0 bases and J by 2 bases, with 10 bases between them. CDR1 is SGHTA, CDR2 FQGNSA, per germline. The CDR3 runs to 15 residues. The CDR3 is CASSLAGVPQETQYF. The CDR3 bases are TGTGCCAGCAGCTTAGCGGGGGTCCCACAAGAGACCCAGTACTTC.

This clonotype showed up just a few times. The rearrangement links TRBV12-3 or TRBV12-4 to TRBJ2-5; 8 bases line up with TRBD1. V shed 7 bases, J shed 1 base, and the junction held 5 bases outside the gene matches. The CDR3 covers 14 residues. The CDR3 sequence: CASTLTGGQETQYF. The DNA of the CDR3 is TGTGCCAGCACCCTAACAGGGGGCCAAGAGACCCAGTACTTC.

The V gene is TRBV5-1, the J gene TRBJ1-5, with a tentative D call TRBD1 (5 bases). The CDR3 totals 15 residues. Germline CDR1 reads SGHRS; CDR2 reads YFSETQ. With 1 base removed from V and 1 base from J, the gap between germline ends came to 9 bases. CDR3 sequence reads: CASSLSGASNQPQHF. The CDR3 DNA sequence: TGCGCCAGCAGCTTGTCCGGGGCGAGCAATCAGCCCCAGCATTTT.

The table lists this clonotype with a few counts. The chain couples TRBV11-2 to TRBJ2-2; 7 nucleotides match TRBD1. This CDR3 has 15 residues. V was pared by 3 bases and J by 6 bases, with 7 bases of the junction left unmatched. Germline loops: CDR1 SGHAT, CDR2 FQNNGV. The CDR3 DNA follows: TGTGCCAGCAGCTTTGACAGGGTATCGGCCGGGGAGCTGTTTTTT. Protein product: CASSFDRVSAGELFF.

CDR3 region: CSVEGQLVPLSSYNEQFF. The CDR3 bases are TGCAGCGTTGAAGGCCAACTAGTTCCGTTGAGCTCCTACAATGAGCAGTTCTTC. The V and J genes are TRBV29-1 and TRBJ2-1, with D possibly matching TRBD2 (5 bases). With 1 base removed from V and 0 bases from J, the gap between germline ends came to 19 bases. Germline CDR1 and CDR2: SQVTM and ANQGSEA. CDR3 size: 18 residues.

This clonotype was detected only a few times. This rearrangement joins TRBV3-1 to TRBJ1-3; D is unresolved. This CDR3 comprises 14 residues. Trimming cost V 4 bases and J 4 bases, with 11 bases left between them. Germline values: CDR1 LGHDT, CDR2 YNNKEL (reference sequence). The DNA of the CDR3 is TGTGCCAGCAGCCCCCCAGTCAGGGGAAACACCATATATTTT. Encoded protein: CASSPPVRGNTIYF.

This clonotype has a handful of counts. The chain recombines TRBV6-6 with TRBJ2-7, with D possibly matching TRBD2 (5 bases). The CDR3 is made up of 18 amino acids. Between the trimmed V and J ends, which lost 0 bases and 2 bases, there was a span of 20 bases. CDR1 is MNHNY and CDR2 is SVGAGI in the germline V gene (reference sequence). Written as DNA, the CDR3 is TGTGCCAGCAGTTACTCGTTAAATAGCGACACCGCGACCTACGAGCAGTACTTC. It codes for CASSYSLNSDTATYEQYF.

This clonotype was found a few times. V usage is TRBV7-9 and J usage is TRBJ2-1; TRBD2 matches 7 bases. Germline V lookup: CDR1 SEHNR, CDR2 FQNEAQ (reference sequence). J was trimmed by 5 bases and V by 5 bases; bases with no gene match: 6. The CDR3 totals 14 residues. In DNA, the CDR3 is TGTGCCAGCAGCCTACTAGCGATAAACAATGAGCAGTTCTTC. As protein: CASSLLAINNEQFF.

The CDR3 spells CAISESNFDQPQHF. In nucleotides, the CDR3 is TGTGCCATCAGTGAGTCGAACTTTGATCAGCCCCAGCATTTT. V usage is TRBV10-3 and J usage is TRBJ1-5; D not resolved. The CDR3 has 14 residues. V was clipped by 0 bases and J by 5 bases, with 8 bases between them. Per the germline V gene, CDR1 is ENHRY and CDR2 is SYGVKD.

The rearrangement joins TRBV30 to TRBJ2-7, with 8 bases matching TRBD1. This CDR3 is built from 15 residues. Unmatched junction bases numbered 8, after V lost 3 bases and J lost 1 base. Germline V gives CDR1 GTSNPN, CDR2 SVGIG (reference sequence). The chain's CDR3 is CAWSRTGGLSYEQYF. In DNA form, the CDR3 reads TGTGCCTGGAGCCGAACAGGGGGGTTATCCTACGAGCAGTACTTC.

The chain uses TRBV4-1 and TRBJ1-5; a weak D match, TRBD1 (5 bases). Trimming took 0 bases from V and 3 from J, leaving 15 bases between them. CDR3 length equals 17 residues. Germline assignment: CDR1 MGHRA and CDR2 YSYEKL. CDR3 DNA sequence: TGCGCCAGCAGCCAAGAGGTGGGGCCAGGGCACAATCAGCCCCAGCATTTT. It specifies CASSQEVGPGHNQPQHF.

As concerns this clonotype: Mismatch with germline at one junction end may stem from a read error. The gene calls are TRBV3-1 and TRBJ2-5; tentative D call: TRBD2 (6 bases). The CDR3 length is 12 residues. CDR1 LGHDT and CDR2 YNNKEL come from the germline V gene (reference sequence). CDR3 coding DNA: TGTGCCAGCAGCCGTACTGGGACTCTCGCGAACTTC. Amino acids: CASSRTGTLANF.

In its sample, this clonotype was seen a few times. The chain is built from TRBV6-4 and TRBJ1-1; 10 bases agree with TRBD1. CDR3 length equals 17 residues. Looked up from germline, CDR1 is MRHNA and CDR2 is SNTAGT. Trimming at V came to 5 bases and at J to 4 bases, leaving 13 bases not matched to a gene. CDR3: CASSRYGTGERGTEAFF. CDR3 bases: TGTGCCAGCAGTAGGTACGGGACAGGGGAGAGGGGCACTGAAGCTTTCTTT.

This chain links TRBV24-1 with TRBJ2-3; TRBD2 agrees at 7 bases. The V gene's germline CDR1 is KGHDR and CDR2 SFDVKD. This CDR3 has 15 amino acids. Losses at the gene ends were 9 bases for V and 3 bases for J; bases not matched to a gene: 11. The CDR3 here is CATAQRGRATDTQYF. The CDR3 DNA sequence: TGTGCCACCGCCCAGAGAGGGAGGGCTACAGATACGCAGTATTTT.

The gene calls are TRBV3-1 and TRBJ1-1; 8 nucleotides agree with TRBD1. After removal of 4 bases from V and 1 base from J, the junction contained 8 bases not matched to a gene. This CDR3 is 16 amino acids long. In germline, CDR1 is LGHDT, CDR2 YNNKEL (reference sequence). CDR3 protein: CASSLRTGTGNTEAFF. As DNA, the CDR3 is TGTGCCAGCAGCCTACGGACAGGGACGGGGAACACTGAAGCTTTCTTT. The full variable domain, completed using reference TRBV3-1 and TRBJ1-1, is DTAVSQTPKYLVTQMGNDKSIKCEQNLGHDTMYWYKQDSKKFLKIMFSYNNKELIINETVPNRFSPKSPDKAHLNLHINSLELGDSAVYFCASSLRTGTGNTEAFFGQGTRLTVV.

This clonotype was observed many times. This chain uses TRBV11-2 with TRBJ2-3; no definite D call. This CDR3 region has 14 residues. V was trimmed by 6 bases and J by 2 bases, leaving 12 bases between them. Germline assignment: CDR1 SGHAT and CDR2 FQNNGV. CDR3 DNA sequence: TGTGCCAGCAGGAACGAAGGGCTCACAGATACGCAGTATTTT. Its translation: CASRNEGLTDTQYF.